This TCR beta chain derives from a study of T cells expressing NK-cell markers. The overall study: According to the study, TCR beta repertoires originated from sorted CD3+CD56+NKG2C+, CD3+CD56+NKG2C- and CD3+CD56-NKG2C+ T cells. General study points: Clarity on HCMV specificity was lacking for the expanded NKG2C+ T cell clones.

This CDR3 contains 15 residues. Germline CDR1 is SGHNT and CDR2 is YYREEE (reference sequence). Of note for this clonotype: Its target is unknown.

Production of TCR beta cDNA relied on 5'RACE template switching with UMIs. One entry per CDR3 protein, without DNA, is what TCRdb gives after re-calling the 5' RACE reads. Recorded here are 300,000 to 450,000 distinct CDR3 sequences; the top ten clones represent under 6.5%. The TCR sequence derives from a man between 18 and 69 years old in good health. This chain uses TRBV5-4 with TRBJ2-5. The sample was blood T cells: a sorted CD56 or NKG2C T cell subset, CD4+ or CD8+ T cells, or bulk PBMC T cells (not recorded which). CDR3 sequence reads: CASSSRFGIGETQYF.